The rows below give T cell receptor beta chains drawn from one sample of a study of tumor-infiltrating lymphocytes in primary liver carcinoma. Via MiXCR, TCRdb re-called the multiplex PCR reads, giving one row per CDR3 protein. The table records about 180,000 distinct CDR3 sequences, less than 65% of them present only once. Sequencing was carried out using peripheral blood. The receptor source for this set is a man aged 40-49 years with primary liver carcinoma and hepatitis B virus infection. Both conserved end residues are part of each CDR3. D genes are given only for firm matches. Some rows have no size entry. The others give once, few or many, or a class for an expanded clone.

>.|TRBV4-1|.|TRBJ1-3
CASSLRGGSGNTIYF
TGCGCCAGCAGCCTAAGAGGGGGCTCTGGAAACACCATATATTTT
>.|TRBV6-6|.|TRBJ2-5
CASQRVESQYF
TGTGCCAGCCAGCGGGTTGAGTCCCAGTACTTC
>.|TRBV6-5|TRBD1|TRBJ2-3
CASSPQGARTDTQYF
TGTGCCAGCAGCCCCCAGGGGGCTCGGACAGATACGCAGTATTTT
>.|TRBV12-3/TRBV12-4|.|TRBJ2-7
CAGNIDGYSYEQYF
TGTGCCGGCAATATTGACGGTTATTCCTACGAGCAGTACTTC
>.|TRBV11-3|.|TRBJ1-1
CASGLPVGTEAFF
TGTGCCAGCGGCTTACCAGTGGGGACTGAAGCTTTCTTT
>.|TRBV7-8|.|TRBJ2-7
CAGSLVIGTYEQYF
TGTGCCGGCAGCTTAGTGATAGGGACCTACGAGCAGTACTTC
>.|TRBV6-6|TRBD2|TRBJ2-1
CASSYKREVRNEQFF
TGTGCCAGCAGTTACAAGCGGGAGGTGAGGAATGAGCAGTTCTTC
>.|TRBV4-1|TRBD1|TRBJ1-4
CASSLPDRGPNEKLFF
TGCGCCAGCAGCCTCCCGGACAGGGGGCCTAACGAAAAACTGTTTTTT
>.|TRBV4-1|.|TRBJ1-4
CASSQDEGTNEKLFF
TGCGCCAGCAGCCAAGATGAGGGAACTAATGAAAAACTGTTTTTT
>.|TRBV11-2|TRBD1|TRBJ1-2
CASSTVTGVDGYTF
TGCGCCAGCAGCACTGTAACAGGGGTCGATGGCTACACCTTC
>many|TRBV29-1|.|TRBJ2-5
CSVEWLPSPETQYF
TGCAGCGTTGAGTGGCTACCCTCGCCGGAGACCCAGTACTTC
>.|TRBV6-2/TRBV6-3|.|TRBJ1-2
CASRYEGGFYGYTF
TGTGCCAGCAGATACGAAGGGGGTTTCTATGGCTACACCTTC
>.|TRBV4-1|TRBD2|TRBJ2-7
CTSRPQWGGGSYEQYF
TGCACCAGCAGACCCCAATGGGGCGGGGGATCCTACGAGCAGTACTTC
>few|TRBV6-1|.|TRBJ2-1
CASGGLNPIYNEQFF
TGTGCCAGCGGGGGACTCAATCCGATCTACAATGAGCAGTTCTTC
>.|TRBV30|TRBD1|TRBJ2-5
CGGQQGAGTQYF
TGTGGCGGACAACAGGGGGCTGGGACCCAGTACTTC
>many|TRBV12-3/TRBV12-4|.|TRBJ1-6
CASSSLGDSPLHF
TGTGCCAGCAGTTCCCTAGGGGATTCACCCCTCCACTTT
>few|TRBV6-2/TRBV6-3|TRBD2|TRBJ2-3
CASSYSHAGEGTQYF
TGTGCCAGCAGTTACTCCCATGCGGGAGAGGGTACGCAGTATTTT
>.|TRBV11-2|TRBD2|TRBJ2-3
CASSDGGSGGRTQYF
TGTGCCAGCAGCGACGGAGGTAGCGGGGGGCGGACGCAGTATTTT
>once|TRBV29-1|.|TRBJ2-1
CSAGLSRNEPFF
TGCAGCGCTGGGTTGAGCCGAAATGAGCCGTTCTTC
>.|TRBV29-1|TRBD2|TRBJ2-5
CSGGIAGGPGETQYF
TGCAGCGGGGGGATAGCGGGAGGGCCCGGGGAGACCCAGTACTTC
>.|TRBV7-9|TRBD1|TRBJ1-4
CASSLDRGIEKLFF
TGTGCCAGCAGCTTAGACAGGGGAATTGAAAAACTGTTTTTT
>.|TRBV29-1|TRBD2|TRBJ2-7
CSASGTSGIVEQYF
TGCAGCGCATCCGGGACTAGCGGGATAGTAGAGCAGTACTTC
>.|TRBV29-1|.|TRBJ2-5
CSVYSGQETQYF
TGCAGCGTTTATTCGGGACAAGAGACCCAGTACTTC
>.|TRBV7-3|TRBD2|TRBJ2-5
CASSPQRESSETQYF
TGTGCCAGCAGCCCACAGCGGGAATCGTCGGAGACCCAGTACTTC
>.|TRBV10-3|TRBD2|TRBJ2-3
CAISRLGLADSTDTQYF
TGTGCCATCAGCCGGCTAGGACTAGCGGATAGCACAGATACGCAGTATTTT
>.|TRBV6-6|.|TRBJ2-7
CASSRTLGEQYF
TGTGCCAGCAGTCGTACCCTAGGCGAGCAGTACTTC
>.|TRBV11-2|.|TRBJ2-1
CASSLKSGDWDEQFF
TGTGCCAGCAGCTTAAAGTCCGGGGACTGGGATGAGCAGTTCTTC
>.|TRBV4-1|.|TRBJ2-7
CASSQEEGERALYEQYF
TGCGCCAGCAGCCAAGAAGAAGGTGAGCGGGCCCTCTACGAGCAGTACTTC
>.|TRBV7-9|TRBD1|TRBJ2-5
CASSLTHLRDRVIQETQYF
TGTGCCAGCAGCTTAACCCACTTGAGAGACAGGGTCATCCAAGAGACCCAGTACTTC
>.|TRBV23-1|.|TRBJ1-1
CASGPTEAFF
TGCGCCAGCGGACCCACTGAAGCTTTCTTT
>many|TRBV11-2|.|TRBJ2-2
CASSLERVGAGELFF
TGTGCCAGCAGCTTGGAGAGGGTTGGAGCCGGGGAGCTGTTTTTT
>few|TRBV6-6|TRBD2|TRBJ2-1
CASSSTSGRNEQFF
TGTGCCAGCAGTTCGACTAGCGGGCGCAATGAGCAGTTCTTC
>once|TRBV30|.|TRBJ1-2
CAWSVIGAANYGYIF
TGTGCCTGGAGTGTTATAGGGGCAGCTAACTATGGCTACATCTTC
>few|TRBV12-3/TRBV12-4|.|TRBJ2-1
CASSLEGRSYNEQFF
TGTGCCAGCAGTTTAGAAGGGAGGTCCTACAATGAGCAGTTCTTC
>.|TRBV12-3/TRBV12-4|.|TRBJ2-7
CASSLYLGDKQYF
TGTGCCAGCAGTCTATACCTCGGGGACAAGCAGTACTTC
>.|TRBV11-2|TRBD2|TRBJ2-7
CASIPQLLASGSSYEQYF
TGTGCCAGCATCCCTCAACTCCTGGCTAGCGGGAGCTCCTACGAGCAGTACTTC
>.|TRBV29-1|.|TRBJ1-2
CSAWGIYGYTF
TGCAGCGCGTGGGGCATCTATGGCTACACCTTC
>.|TRBV7-9|.|TRBJ2-1
CASSFVRLTNEQFF
TGTGCCAGCAGCTTCGTGCGGCTAACCAATGAGCAGTTCTTC
>many|TRBV11-2|.|TRBJ2-5
CASSLERGALQTQYF
TGTGCCAGCAGCTTAGAGAGGGGCGCGTTGCAGACCCAGTACTTC
>.|TRBV11-2|TRBD2|TRBJ2-7
CASSLTGVAGDYEQYF
TGTGCCAGCAGCTTGACCGGGGTAGCGGGAGACTACGAGCAGTACTTC
>many|TRBV11-2|.|TRBJ2-7
CASSLDFQKRSYEQYF
TGTGCCAGCAGCTTAGATTTCCAGAAGAGGTCCTACGAGCAGTACTTC
>few|TRBV5-1|.|TRBJ2-2
CASSFGQPNTGELFF
TGCGCCAGCAGCTTCGGACAGCCGAACACCGGGGAGCTGTTTTTT
>.|TRBV4-2|.|TRBJ1-1
CASNQARDTEAFF
TGTGCCAGCAACCAAGCTCGGGACACTGAAGCTTTCTTT
>.|TRBV29-1|TRBD1|TRBJ2-6
CSVAPRAGQGSSGANVLTF
TGCAGCGTTGCTCCTCGTGCGGGACAGGGCTCCTCTGGGGCCAACGTCCTGACTTTC
>once|TRBV29-1|.|TRBJ2-7
CSIEERDSYEQYF
TGCAGCATTGAAGAGAGGGACTCCTACGAGCAGTACTTC
>few|TRBV6-5|TRBD1|TRBJ1-1
CASRVDRGTEAFF
TGTGCCAGCAGGGTGGACAGGGGGACTGAAGCTTTCTTT
>.|TRBV6-1|.|TRBJ1-4
CASSATGTANEKLFF
TGTGCCAGCAGTGCGACCGGGACGGCTAATGAAAAACTGTTTTTT
>.|TRBV11-2|.|TRBJ2-7
CASSLFGGLSYVQYF
TGTGCCAGCAGCTTATTCGGAGGGCTCTCCTACGTGCAGTATTTC
>.|TRBV5-6|TRBD2|TRBJ2-1
CASSRTSGIPNEQFF
TGTGCCAGCAGCCGGACTAGCGGGATACCCAATGAGCAGTTCTTC
>.|TRBV11-2|.|TRBJ1-5
CASSPPEGNQPQHF
TGTGCCAGCAGCCCGCCGGAAGGCAATCAGCCCCAGCATTTT
>.|TRBV7-8|.|TRBJ1-5
CASSLALTGNQPQHF
TGTGCCAGCAGCTTAGCGCTTACAGGGAATCAGCCCCAGCATTTT
>.|TRBV14|.|TRBJ2-6
CASSPWEGEISGANVLTF
TGTGCCAGCAGCCCCTGGGAAGGTGAGATCTCTGGGGCCAACGTCCTGACTTTC
>.|TRBV28|.|TRBJ2-1
CASSSIQLAQHNEQFF
TGTGCCAGCAGTTCGATTCAACTAGCCCAACACAATGAGCAGTTCTTC
>.|TRBV6-5|.|TRBJ1-1
CARLQGSNTEAFF
TGTGCCAGGCTACAGGGATCCAACACTGAAGCTTTCTTT
>.|TRBV2|.|TRBJ2-5
CASSKGGETQYF
TGTGCCAGTAGTAAAGGAGGGGAGACCCAGTACTTC
>.|TRBV14|TRBD1|TRBJ2-5
CASSQDREQETQYF
TGTGCCAGCAGTCAAGACAGGGAACAAGAGACCCAGTACTTC
>.|TRBV29-1|.|TRBJ1-1
CIVDEGKNIEAFF
TGCATCGTTGATGAAGGGAAGAACATTGAAGCTTTCTTT